There are a few counts of the clone carrying this T cell receptor beta chain. Extracted RNA was reverse transcribed into cDNA, the sequencing template. TCRdb's copy holds only in-frame clones and misses some; the assay was immunoSEQ multiplex PCR. The table records approximately 42,000 clones, 65% of them present only once. Treatment specified: oral pan-JAK inhibitor, 5-10 mg twice daily. The source of the sample is a study of CD8+ T cells in alopecia areata. Germline-derived CDR1 and CDR2 are LGHNA and YSLEER. CDR3 size: 13 residues. Trimming stripped 5 bases from V and 5 bases from J, with 13 bases between.

The receptor was isolated from a human donor with alopecia areata. This sample comprised CD8+ T cells sorted from blood, obtained at week 4, from a patient treated with tofacitinib. The chain recombines TRBV4-3 with TRBJ2-7, with a possible D match to TRBD1 (5 bases). DNA for the CDR3: TGCGCCAGCAGCGAGAACCAGGGAAACGAGCAGTACTTC. This sequence encodes CASSENQGNEQYF.